This entry lists 4 T cell receptor beta chains sequenced from one sample in a study of cytomegalovirus exposure and HLA in healthy donors. PCR was performed using 60 Vbeta and 13 Jbeta primers. Profiling relied on immunoSEQ multiplex PCR, and the TCRdb table lists in-frame clones only, not all of them. The sample shows about 120,000 clones, approximately 74% of them seen only once. Sequencing was carried out using PBMCs. The origin of the receptors is a woman aged 50 to 60 in good health and CMV-seropositive.

The chain couples TRBV30 to TRBJ1-4; 8 nucleotides agree with TRBD1. V was clipped by 4 bases and J by 5 bases; unmatched bases: 9. CDR1 is GTSNPN and CDR2 is SVGIG in the germline V gene (reference sequence). CDR3 length: 15 amino acids. CDR3 DNA sequence: TGTGCCTGGATTTCCAAGGACAGGGCGAATGAAAAACTGTTTTTT. Translation gives CAWISKDRANEKLFF.

The chain carries TRBV29-1 and TRBJ2-3; 13 nucleotides align to TRBD2. V shed 4 bases, J shed 4 bases, and the junction held 5 bases outside the gene matches. Germline V gives CDR1 SQVTM, CDR2 ANQGSEA. There are 15 residues in the CDR3. CDR3 in DNA: TGCAGCGTTGCACTAGCGGGAGGGCCTTCAGATACGCAGTATTTT. Amino acid sequence: CSVALAGGPSDTQYF.

The rearrangement joins TRBV11-2 to TRBJ2-1, with 8 bases lining up with TRBD2. With V trimmed by 7 bases and J by 4 bases, 12 bases remained unmatched. Germline CDR1 SGHAT, CDR2 FQNNGV. The CDR3 is 16 residues long. CDR3 loop: CASTPTSAEAYNEQFF. CDR3 DNA sequence: TGTGCCAGCACCCCGACTAGCGCGGAAGCTTACAATGAGCAGTTCTTC.

The chain links TRBV7-2 to TRBJ2-6; D is ambiguous. Deletions cut 4 bases from V and 0 bases from J, with 4 bases between. Germline-derived CDR1 and CDR2 are SGHTA and FQGNSA. The CDR3 runs to 14 residues. CDR3 in amino acids: CASSWSSGANVLTF. For the CDR3, the DNA is TGTGCCAGCAGCTGGAGCTCTGGGGCCAACGTCCTGACTTTC.